The present T cell receptor beta chain was sequenced within a study of cytomegalovirus exposure and HLA in healthy donors. CDR1 MNHEY and CDR2 SMNVEV come from the germline V gene (reference sequence). Trimming cost V 2 bases and J 4 bases, with 17 bases left between them. CDR3 length equals 16 residues. This clone was recorded once. As yet, its antigen is unknown. Researchers ran the PCR with 60 Vbeta and 13 Jbeta primers. TCRdb keeps only in-frame clones here, not all; method: immunoSEQ multiplex PCR. This sample carries under 150,000 clones, approximately 79% of them seen once, and the ten largest clones take around 4.2%. General study findings and limits: Later examination showed HLA-associated TCR beta chains had greater clonal expansion than equally common others. Within a later analysis, the majority of CMV-associated TCR beta chains appeared HLA-restricted.

The sample was PBMCs. This rearrangement joins TRBV27 to TRBJ1-2; weak D call: TRBD1 (5 bases). The source of this sequence is a man between 50 and 59 years old in good health and CMV-seropositive. CDR3 in DNA: TGTGCCAGCAGTTTAAAATATCAGGGAACAGTCTATGGCTACACCTTC. Encoded protein: CASSLKYQGTVYGYTF.